Below are 9 T cell receptor beta chains sequenced from a single sample in a study of T-cell reconstitution after alpha-beta-depleted transplantation in children. During its preparation, the TCRbeta library received unique molecular identifiers. TCRdb fed the PCR reads into MiXCR, producing one record per CDR3 protein. The repertoire consists of a few hundred thousand distinct CDR3 sequences, with around a tenth occurring once and the leading ten covering 2% to 2.5%. Source: PBMCs from the stem cell graft donor, taken from the stem cell graft. These receptors were taken from a human donor who donated a stem cell graft to a child with acute lymphoblastic leukemia.

This clonotype was observed many times. The rearrangement links TRBV6-5 to TRBJ2-2; a possible D gene is TRBD1 (6 bases). In germline, CDR1 is MNHEY, CDR2 SVGAGI. This CDR3 is 16 amino acids long. Deletions cut 2 bases from V and 5 bases from J, with 15 bases between. CDR3 coding DNA: TGTGCCAGCAGTTACAGGGGGACATGGACTACCGGGGAGCTGTTTTTT. This codes for CASSYRGTWTTGELFF.

V and J are TRBV15 and TRBJ1-6; possibly TRBD1 for D (6 bases). Germline V gene sequence: CDR1 LNHNV, CDR2 YYDKDF (reference sequence). This CDR3 spans 18 amino acids. V shed 1 base and J shed 5 bases, with 18 bases lying between them. The CDR3 sequence is CATSRAGSWTEDNSPLHF. CDR3 DNA: TGTGCCACCAGCAGAGCCGGTTCTTGGACAGAAGATAATTCACCCCTCCACTTT.

This clonotype has only a few counts. The chain uses TRBV20-1 and TRBJ2-7; D remains ambiguous. CDR3 size: 14 residues. The germline gives CDR1 DFQATT, CDR2 SNEGSKA (reference sequence). V was shortened by 1 base and J by 0 bases, with 10 bases between the two germline ends. CDR3 residues: CSARGSDPSYEQYF. CDR3 coding DNA: TGCAGTGCTAGAGGTTCAGATCCCTCCTACGAGCAGTACTTC.

This clonotype has a handful of counts. The gene calls are TRBV12-3 or TRBV12-4 and TRBJ1-3, with D perhaps TRBD1 (5 bases). CDR3 length: 16 residues. Trimming took off 3 bases at V and 4 bases at J, with 16 bases between the two ends. The CDR3: CASSFRRGVVGNTIYF. The DNA of the CDR3 is TGTGCCAGCAGTTTTCGGAGAGGGGTTGTGGGAAACACCATATATTTT.

This clonotype has at least ten counts. This rearrangement joins TRBV20-1 to TRBJ1-5; weak D call: TRBD1 (5 bases). The CDR3 is made up of 16 amino acids. Germline values: CDR1 DFQATT, CDR2 SNEGSKA (reference sequence). V was pared by 0 bases and J by 4 bases, with 16 bases between. CDR3 loop: CSAREPARALNQPQHF. CDR3 bases: TGCAGTGCTAGAGAGCCGGCCAGGGCCCTTAATCAGCCCCAGCATTTT.

This clonotype came up a few times. This chain links TRBV5-6 with TRBJ2-1; D is perhaps TRBD2 (8 bases). In germline, CDR1 is SGHDT, CDR2 YYEEEE. The CDR3 runs to 18 residues. Trimming took off 3 bases at V and 8 bases at J, with 27 bases between the two ends. The CDR3 spells CASSSGGYDPAGVDEQFF. CDR3 sequence (DNA): TGTGCCAGCAGCTCAGGGGGGTACGATCCAGCGGGAGTTGATGAGCAGTTCTTC.

The J gene is TRBJ2-7, the V gene TRBV28, with 13 positions matching TRBD2. CDR1 MDHEN and CDR2 SYDVKM come from the germline V gene. V lost 6 bases to trimming and J lost 9 bases; unmatched junction nucleotides: 5. The CDR3 consists of 13 residues. Here the CDR3 reads CASRGTSGKGQYF. The CDR3 DNA reads as TGTGCCAGCAGGGGGACTAGCGGGAAAGGGCAGTACTTC.

This clonotype has a handful of counts. CDR3 protein: CSVMTSGDYNEQFF. The CDR3 DNA reads TGCAGCGTCATGACTAGCGGGGATTACAATGAGCAGTTCTTC. The chain is built from TRBV29-1 and TRBJ2-1; 11 bases fit TRBD2. The CDR3 extends over 14 amino acids. The V segment lost 6 bases and the J segment 4 bases; nucleotides outside the gene matches: 5. The V gene's germline CDR1 is SQVTM and CDR2 ANQGSEA.

In its sample, this clonotype was seen many times. The genes are TRBV20-1 and TRBJ2-1; maybe TRBD2 (6 bases). Germline V gene sequence: CDR1 DFQATT, CDR2 SNEGSKA (reference sequence). The CDR3 covers 15 residues. Trimming left V 0 bases short and J 9 bases short, with 18 bases between. This CDR3 reads CSARESGSDIAEQFF. Written as DNA, the CDR3 is TGCAGTGCTAGAGAGAGCGGGTCCGACATTGCTGAGCAGTTCTTC.